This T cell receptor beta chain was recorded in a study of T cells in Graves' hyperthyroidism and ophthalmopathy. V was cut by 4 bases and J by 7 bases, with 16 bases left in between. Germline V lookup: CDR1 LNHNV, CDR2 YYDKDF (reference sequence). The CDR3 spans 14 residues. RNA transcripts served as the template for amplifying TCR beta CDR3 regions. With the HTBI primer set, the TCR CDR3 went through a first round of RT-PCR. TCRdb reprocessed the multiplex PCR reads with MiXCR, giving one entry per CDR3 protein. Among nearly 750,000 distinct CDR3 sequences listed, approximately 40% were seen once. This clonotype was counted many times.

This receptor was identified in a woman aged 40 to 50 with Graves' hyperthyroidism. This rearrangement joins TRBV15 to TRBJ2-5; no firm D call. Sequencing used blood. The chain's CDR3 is CATSTVLGRGTQYF. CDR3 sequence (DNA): TGTGCCACCAGCACCGTATTAGGCCGCGGGACCCAGTACTTC.